A selection of T cell receptor beta chains follows, all from one sample in a study of shared clonotypes between healthy human individuals. Only in-frame clones appear in the TCRdb table, and some are missing; sequencing was by immunoSEQ multiplex PCR. The table records 490,000 or so clones, 75% to 85% of them present only once. Sequenced material: PBMCs. Receptors originate from a woman aged 40 to 50 in good health. Some clones in this sample may be carry-over from other donors' samples. Each CDR3 is given with its conserved first and last residue. A D gene is named only where the DNA matches it firmly. Part of the rows lack a size; the others show once, few, many or a class for expanded clones.

V: TRBV29-1; D: TRBD1; size: -; J: TRBJ2-7; CDR3: CSVRRGLGYEQYF; DNA: TGCAGCGTTCGCAGGGGGCTTGGGTACGAGCAGTACTTC
V: TRBV6-5; D: -; size: -; J: TRBJ2-6; CDR3: CASSYRSGANVLTF; DNA: TGTGCCAGCAGTTATCGGTCTGGGGCCAACGTCCTGACTTTC
V: TRBV6-5; D: TRBD2; size: -; J: TRBJ2-5; CDR3: CASSLGLARETQYF; DNA: TGTGCCAGCAGTCTCGGACTAGCGCGCGAGACCCAGTACTTC
V: TRBV6-1; D: -; size: -; J: TRBJ2-7; CDR3: CASSVEDSPSSYEQYF; DNA: TGTGCCAGCAGTGTTGAAGACAGCCCCAGCTCCTACGAGCAGTACTTC
V: TRBV9; D: -; size: -; J: TRBJ1-1; CDR3: CASSPDGLNTEAFF; DNA: TGTGCCAGCAGCCCGGACGGATTGAACACTGAAGCTTTCTTT
V: TRBV5-1; D: TRBD2; size: -; J: TRBJ2-3; CDR3: CASSLFASGRGDTQYF; DNA: TGCGCCAGCAGCTTGTTCGCTAGCGGGAGAGGGGATACGCAGTATTTT
V: TRBV5-8; D: -; size: -; J: TRBJ2-3; CDR3: CASTARGLADTQYF; DNA: TGTGCCAGCACGGCCCGAGGGTTGGCAGATACGCAGTATTTT
V: TRBV5-4; D: -; size: -; J: TRBJ2-7; CDR3: CASSFDQGGGEQYF; DNA: TGTGCCAGCAGCTTTGACCAGGGCGGTGGTGAGCAGTACTTC
V: TRBV5-1; D: -; size: -; J: TRBJ2-7; CDR3: CASSPEGSSEQYF; DNA: TGCGCCAGCAGCCCAGAGGGGTCCAGCGAGCAGTACTTC
V: TRBV28; D: TRBD2; size: few; J: TRBJ2-1; CDR3: CASSLPSGRSHEQFF; DNA: TGTGCCAGCAGTTTACCCAGCGGGAGGTCGCATGAGCAGTTCTTC
V: TRBV19; D: -; size: few; J: TRBJ1-4; CDR3: CASSLRQVRKLFF; DNA: TGTGCCAGTAGTCTCCGACAGGTTCGAAAACTGTTTTTT
V: TRBV5-1; D: -; size: -; J: TRBJ1-1; CDR3: CASSPFAGNTEAFF; DNA: TGCGCCAGCAGCCCTTTTGCGGGAAACACTGAAGCTTTCTTT
V: TRBV7-2; D: -; size: -; J: TRBJ1-3; CDR3: CASSLARQGTTIYF; DNA: TGTGCCAGCAGCTTAGCTCGGCAGGGAACAACCATATATTTT
V: TRBV5-4; D: -; size: -; J: TRBJ2-4; CDR3: CASSPKAGVKNIQYF; DNA: TGTGCCAGCAGCCCTAAGGCAGGGGTCAAAAACATTCAGTACTTC
V: TRBV28; D: TRBD2; size: -; J: TRBJ2-1; CDR3: CASSFFASGRGDEQFF; DNA: TGTGCCAGCAGTTTCTTCGCTAGCGGGAGGGGGGATGAGCAGTTCTTC
V: TRBV4-3; D: TRBD2; size: -; J: TRBJ2-3; CDR3: CASSHTPGGLAGTDTQYF; DNA: TGCGCCAGCAGCCACACCCCAGGAGGGCTAGCGGGCACAGATACGCAGTATTTT
V: TRBV5-1; D: TRBD2; size: once; J: TRBJ2-7; CDR3: CASSFWASGSYEQYF; DNA: TGCGCCAGCAGCTTCTGGGCTAGCGGGAGCTACGAGCAGTACTTC
V: TRBV7-9; D: TRBD2; size: -; J: TRBJ2-1; CDR3: CASSLATSFNYNEQFF; DNA: TGTGCCAGCAGCTTAGCGACTAGCTTTAACTACAATGAGCAGTTCTTC
V: TRBV9; D: TRBD1; size: -; J: TRBJ1-2; CDR3: CASSRQGASTLDGYTF; DNA: TGTGCCAGCAGTCGACAGGGGGCAAGTACACTAGATGGCTACACCTTC
V: TRBV28; D: -; size: -; J: TRBJ2-7; CDR3: CASTGQASYEQYF; DNA: TGTGCCAGCACAGGGCAGGCATCCTACGAGCAGTACTTC
V: TRBV4-1; D: -; size: -; J: TRBJ1-4; CDR3: CASSQDTGRQKLFF; DNA: TGCGCCAGCAGCCAAGACACAGGGAGACAAAAACTGTTTTTT
V: TRBV9; D: -; size: -; J: TRBJ2-5; CDR3: CASSVQGYGETQYF; DNA: TGTGCCAGCAGCGTACAGGGTTATGGGGAGACCCAGTACTTC
V: TRBV5-8; D: -; size: once; J: TRBJ1-3; CDR3: CASSLEGRGGTTIYF; DNA: TGTGCCAGCAGCTTGGAGGGCAGGGGTGGAACCACCATATATTTT
V: TRBV4-2; D: -; size: few; J: TRBJ1-4; CDR3: CASSHGGFNEKLFF; DNA: TGTGCCAGCAGCCATGGGGGCTTCAATGAAAAACTGTTTTTT
V: TRBV5-4; D: TRBD2; size: -; J: TRBJ2-2; CDR3: CASSPAGTSGNTGELFF; DNA: TGTGCCAGCAGCCCCGCCGGGACTAGCGGGAACACCGGGGAGCTGTTTTTT
V: TRBV11-3; D: TRBD1; size: -; J: TRBJ2-1; CDR3: CASSRGTGRNEQFF; DNA: TGTGCCAGCAGCCGAGGGACAGGTCGAAATGAGCAGTTCTTC
V: TRBV2; D: -; size: -; J: TRBJ1-1; CDR3: CASSAFSDGEAFF; DNA: TGTGCCAGCAGCGCCTTTTCGGACGGTGAAGCTTTCTTT
V: TRBV18; D: -; size: -; J: TRBJ1-4; CDR3: CASSPPHRWEKLFF; DNA: TGTGCCAGCTCACCACCCCACAGATGGGAAAAACTGTTTTTT
V: TRBV5-4; D: -; size: -; J: TRBJ2-1; CDR3: CASSPHGTSSYNEQFF; DNA: TGTGCCAGCAGCCCTCACGGGACCTCGTCCTACAATGAGCAGTTCTTC
V: TRBV18; D: TRBD1; size: -; J: TRBJ1-5; CDR3: CASSRTGDSQPQHF; DNA: TGTGCCAGCTCACGGACAGGGGATAGTCAGCCCCAGCATTTT
V: TRBV7-2; D: -; size: -; J: TRBJ2-1; CDR3: CASSSPGHNEQFF; DNA: TGTGCCAGCAGCTCCCCGGGGCACAATGAGCAGTTCTTC
V: TRBV29-1; D: TRBD1; size: -; J: TRBJ1-1; CDR3: CSVDRGGRTEAFF; DNA: TGCAGCGTAGACAGGGGCGGACGGACTGAAGCTTTCTTT
V: TRBV4-2; D: -; size: -; J: TRBJ2-2; CDR3: CASSQDRSGGELFF; DNA: TGTGCCAGCAGCCAAGATAGGTCAGGCGGGGAGCTGTTTTTT
V: TRBV11-2; D: TRBD2; size: -; J: TRBJ2-7; CDR3: CASSSITSGNVYEQYF; DNA: TGTGCCAGCAGCTCCATCACTAGCGGGAACGTTTACGAGCAGTACTTC
V: TRBV15; D: TRBD2; size: once; J: TRBJ2-7; CDR3: CATSRGLAGSTYEQYF; DNA: TGTGCCACCAGCAGAGGTCTAGCGGGATCTACCTACGAGCAGTACTTC
V: TRBV7-2; D: TRBD2; size: few; J: TRBJ2-3; CDR3: CASSQGGSSTDTQYF; DNA: TGTGCCAGCAGCCAGGGAGGGTCTAGCACAGATACGCAGTATTTT
V: TRBV19; D: TRBD1; size: -; J: TRBJ1-5; CDR3: CASSGTGEQPQHF; DNA: TGTGCCAGTAGTGGGACAGGGGAACAGCCCCAGCATTTT
V: TRBV15; D: -; size: -; J: TRBJ1-5; CDR3: CATSRADQPQHF; DNA: TGTGCCACCAGCAGAGCGGACCAGCCCCAGCATTTT
V: TRBV7-8; D: -; size: once; J: TRBJ1-6; CDR3: CASRGPEGSYNSPLHF; DNA: TGTGCCAGCAGGGGACCCGAGGGGTCCTATAATTCACCCCTCCACTTT
V: TRBV15; D: TRBD2; size: -; J: TRBJ2-5; CDR3: CATSRDLREMVTQYF; DNA: TGTGCCACCAGCAGAGATTTGCGGGAGATGGTGACCCAGTACTTC
V: TRBV7-9; D: -; size: -; J: TRBJ2-3; CDR3: CASSTSGAVTDTQYF; DNA: TGTGCCAGCAGCACGTCGGGAGCCGTAACAGATACGCAGTATTTT
V: TRBV28; D: -; size: -; J: TRBJ2-3; CDR3: CASSFPPSEVF; DNA: TGTGCCAGCAGTTTTCCCCCCTCTGAGGTTTTT
V: TRBV19; D: TRBD1; size: -; J: TRBJ2-1; CDR3: CASKPKTGELGKQFF; DNA: TGTGCCAGCAAACCCAAGACAGGGGAACTGGGGAAGCAGTTCTTC
V: TRBV5-1; D: TRBD1; size: -; J: TRBJ1-1; CDR3: CASSLARTGGNTEAFF; DNA: TGCGCCAGCAGCTTGGCCCGTACAGGGGGGAACACTGAAGCTTTCTTT
V: TRBV10-3; D: TRBD1; size: -; J: TRBJ2-1; CDR3: CAISVVEGAYNEQFF; DNA: TGTGCCATCAGTGTGGTTGAGGGGGCGTACAATGAGCAGTTCTTC
V: TRBV7-2; D: -; size: -; J: TRBJ1-1; CDR3: CASSRLGGDTEAFF; DNA: TGTGCCAGCAGCCGTCTGGGGGGAGACACTGAAGCTTTCTTT
V: TRBV29-1; D: TRBD2; size: -; J: TRBJ2-3; CDR3: CSVTTSGITDTQYF; DNA: TGCAGCGTGACGACTAGCGGGATCACAGATACGCAGTATTTT
V: TRBV19; D: TRBD1; size: -; J: TRBJ1-1; CDR3: CASSHPGGYTEAFF; DNA: TGTGCCAGTAGTCATCCAGGGGGATACACTGAAGCTTTCTTT
V: TRBV7-2; D: TRBD2; size: once; J: TRBJ2-5; CDR3: CASSFGPSGEETQYF; DNA: TGTGCCAGCAGCTTCGGGCCTAGCGGGGAAGAGACCCAGTACTTC
V: TRBV9; D: TRBD2; size: -; J: TRBJ2-2; CDR3: CASNLAGGPPGELFF; DNA: TGTGCCAGCAACTTAGCGGGAGGGCCCCCCGGGGAGCTGTTTTTT
V: TRBV4-1; D: TRBD1; size: few; J: TRBJ1-1; CDR3: CASSQDWTGSPTEAFF; DNA: TGCGCCAGCAGCCAAGATTGGACAGGGAGTCCCACTGAAGCTTTCTTT
V: TRBV29-1; D: TRBD2; size: -; J: TRBJ2-1; CDR3: CSVEGWDYLKNNEQFF; DNA: TGCAGCGTTGAAGGCTGGGACTACCTAAAAAACAATGAGCAGTTCTTC
V: TRBV18; D: -; size: -; J: TRBJ2-5; CDR3: CASSPQYVAGETQYF; DNA: TGTGCCAGCTCCCCGCAATATGTGGCCGGAGAGACCCAGTACTTC